This T cell receptor beta chain was recovered during a study of blood T cells in healthy people across ages (dated by TCRdb to between 2014 and 2016). Regarding the complete study: In model experiments, roughly one uniquely barcoded TCR beta cDNA molecule per two T cells was captured by template switching. Age-related changes in TCR beta repertoire diversity were measured in the study by deep sequencing normalized with unique cDNA molecular identifiers. The donors were split into four age groups: young (average 16 years), middle-aged (about 40), aged (approximately 60) and long-lived (roughly 86). To avoid experimental bias, donors of different ages were randomly spread across the sequencing lanes. Two additional independent replicas of 1 million unique cDNA reads from the same blood draw were analyzed for two donors (one aged 18 to 30 and one aged 80 or older).

Donors were a few dozen systemically healthy Caucasian individuals from Russia aged roughly 6 to 90 years. About 10 milliliters of peripheral blood were drawn from each donor into EDTA-treated Vacutainer tubes. PBMCs were isolated by Ficoll-Paque density-gradient centrifugation, with at least 6 million obtained per sample. Total RNA was extracted from PBMCs with Trizol reagent, with at least 6 micrograms obtained per sample. Naive CD45RAhigh/CD27high T cell percentages were measured by flow cytometry on a PBMC aliquot from every donor. Beyond this particular receptor, the publication reports: Compared with the aged group, the long-lived group had more naive CD4+ T cells, fewer expanded clones and increased TCR diversity, a pattern suggesting age selection. Estimates of total diversity based on one million sequenced T cells were regarded as lower bounds and as underestimates. A strong correlation was found between observed TCR beta diversity and the percentage of naive T cells measured by flow cytometry. Observed TCR beta diversity per million T cells fell roughly linearly with age, and a significant reduction was already apparent by age about 38. Because donor CMV infection status was unknown, age-related changes in expanded clonotypes were potentially confounded. Because profiling used bulk unsorted PBMCs, naive and antigen-experienced compartments could not be compared conclusively.

The library was generated by 5' RACE. TCRdb shows the sequencer as Illumina HiSeq 2500. A second 7 to 11 cycle PCR used a sample-barcoded 5' primer and a J-beta primer mix. A unique molecular identifier was introduced onto each TCR beta cDNA molecule by a template-switch 5' adaptor carrying 12 random nucleotides. Each sample yielded at least 2.5 million CDR3-containing paired-end reads. All of the RNA was converted into first-strand cDNA using the Mint cDNA synthesis kit, with a TRBC-specific oligonucleotide serving as the primer. After uracil-DNA glycosylase treatment, a first 18-cycle PCR used universal primers M1SS and BC2_uni_R on all cDNA. As for how the authors treated the data: Normalization of each sample was performed by random selection of 1 million high-quality reads, each carrying a distinct molecular identifier. Instead of being binned into consensus sequences, reads that shared molecular identifiers were thrown out. MiTCR, with a Q25 quality threshold and the strictest error-elimination algorithm, was used for CDR3 identification, clonotype clustering and error correction. Lower-bound total TCR beta diversity was estimated with a nonparametric unseen species model using Euler transformation. Using fastp trimming at Q25 and MiXCR clonotype assembly, TCRdb reanalyzed the public sequencing data and kept in-frame beta chains. A single entry per CDR3 protein holds the most common genes and DNA from its merged rows. The authors' filters were not applied to this entry. The sample table shows 700,000 to 1,000,000 distinct CDR3 sequences, and 44% are seen once. Approximately 20% of the sample goes to the ten largest clones.

CDR1 is given as SGHTA and CDR2 as FQGNSA, both from the germline V gene. The CDR3, from cysteine to phenylalanine, totals 14 residues. CDR3 DNA only is kept here, 42 bases in frame from base 1. V ends up 3 bases short and J 5 bases short, with an unmatched junction base count of 6. This clonotype was seen at least ten times. It lacks a known antigen. Per-nucleotide qualities are absent, and no much larger clonotype sits a single base away. The sequence was collected from a man aged 55 to 69 in good health. Input material: blood. This chain joins TRBV7-2 to TRBJ2-7, with 8 junctional bases fitting TRBD1. The DNA sequence is TGTGCCAGCAGCTTGACGCAGGGGGCAAACGAGCAGTACTTC. Its translation reads: CASSLTQGANEQYF.